Given below is one TCR beta chain in context. Its antigen remains unidentified. This entry comes from a study of shared clonotypes between healthy human individuals. Study findings and constraints: Sequencing depth was expected to influence donor clonotype sharing.

Deep-level running was used for the assay. Every immunoSEQ plate was one replicate of a subset's evenly spread DNA. Method: immunoSEQ multiplex PCR; TCRdb's copy keeps in-frame clones and lacks some. The sample consists of roughly 850,000 clones, about 96% of them appearing once. CDR1 is MGHRA, CDR2 YSYEKL, per germline. This CDR3 contains 14 residues. Trimming took 3 bases from V and 0 from J, leaving 9 bases between them. CD45RO negativity and positive selection for CCR7 defined naive CD8 cells, a population that excluded terminally differentiated effector memory CD45RA+ cells. The healthy adult donors were HIV-negative and reported no recent acute infections or vaccinations.

Material for sequencing was naive CD8+ T cells sorted from blood. This chain joins TRBV4-1 and TRBJ2-7; D gene ambiguous. This clonotype was sampled from a man aged 30 to 45 in good health. The CDR3: CASSHLVDSYEQYF. The CDR3 bases are TGCGCCAGCAGCCATTTAGTGGACTCCTACGAGCAGTACTTC.